The source of this T cell receptor beta chain is a study of T cell changes during pregnancy in multiple sclerosis. Sequencing used immunoSEQ multiplex PCR; TCRdb keeps in-frame clones, though not all of them. The table includes 40,000 or so clones, approximately 91% detected once. The CDR3 has 15 residues. Trimming left V 11 bases short and J 0 bases short, with 19 bases between. Germline V gene sequence: CDR1 MNHEY, CDR2 SMNVEV (reference sequence). Specimen: CD4+ T cells from peripheral blood mononuclear cells, collected after pregnancy. V gene TRBV27 combines with J gene TRBJ1-2, with D maybe TRBD1 (6 bases). The receptor comes from a female donor in good health, enrolled as a control in a pregnancy study. CDR3 DNA sequence: TGTGCCTCCACGGCAGGGGCCAGAGCTAACTATGGCTACACCTTC. Protein product: CASTAGARANYGYTF.